This T cell receptor (beta chain) was identified during a study of radiotherapy plus CTLA-4 blockade in lung cancer. With ipilimumab providing CTLA-4 blockade, focal radiation was administered to patients who had chemo-refractory metastatic non-small-cell lung cancer. Here immunoSEQ multiplex PCR was the method, and the copy in TCRdb shows in-frame clones only, minus some. Among about 97,000 clones listed, roughly 74% were seen once. The CDR3 is made up of 16 amino acids. V lost 10 bases to trimming and J lost 12 bases; unmatched junction nucleotides: 21. Germline loops: CDR1 WNHNN, CDR2 SYGVQD (reference sequence).

The TCR originated in a human donor with non-small cell lung cancer who had a partial response to radiotherapy plus ipilimumab. Some clones in this sample may be carry-over from other donors' samples. The chain is built from TRBV10-1 and TRBJ2-1; 10 nucleotides align to TRBD2. This specimen was peripheral blood, taken from a patient treated with radiotherapy plus ipilimumab. As DNA, the CDR3 is TGCGCCAACCCTCTTCCGGGACTAGCGTCCCCCGGGGGGCAGTTCTTC. It encodes CANPLPGLASPGGQFF.